The clone carrying this TCR beta chain was observed a handful of times. Its antigen is not known. This entry belongs to a study of response to subunit inactivated influenza vaccine. General study points: T cells newly recruited by each seasonal influenza vaccination are few, the authors suggested.

One entry per CDR3 protein results from TCRdb running MiXCR on the RT-PCR reads. The profile shows 450,000 to 500,000 distinct CDR3 sequences, approximately 11% of them singletons. V gave up 2 bases and J gave up 5 bases, with 9 bases separating them. CDR1 is LGHDT, CDR2 YNNKEL, per germline (reference sequence). This CDR3 spans 13 amino acids. This specimen was PBMCs from blood, taken roughly 46 days after vaccination. This chain uses TRBV3-1 with TRBJ2-5, with D unclear. The receptor was derived from a man in his forties or fifties who received an inactivated influenza vaccine. Here the CDR3 DNA reads TGTGCCAGCAGCCAAATGCTCCGGGAGACCCAGTACTTC. The encoded protein is CASSQMLRETQYF.